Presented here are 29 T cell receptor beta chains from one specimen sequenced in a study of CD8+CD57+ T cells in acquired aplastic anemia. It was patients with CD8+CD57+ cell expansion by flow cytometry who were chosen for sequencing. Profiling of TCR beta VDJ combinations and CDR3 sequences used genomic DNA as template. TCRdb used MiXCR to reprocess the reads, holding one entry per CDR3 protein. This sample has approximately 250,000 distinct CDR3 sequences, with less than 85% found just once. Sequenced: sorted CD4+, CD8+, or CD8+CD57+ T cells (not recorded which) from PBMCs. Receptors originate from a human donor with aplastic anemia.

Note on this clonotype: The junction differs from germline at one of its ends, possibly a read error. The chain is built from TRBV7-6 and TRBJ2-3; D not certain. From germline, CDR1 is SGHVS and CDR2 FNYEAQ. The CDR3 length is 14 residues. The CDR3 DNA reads TGTGCCAGCAGCTCGGCCAGATTACTTTCACCCCAGCACTTT. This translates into CASSSARLLSPQHF.

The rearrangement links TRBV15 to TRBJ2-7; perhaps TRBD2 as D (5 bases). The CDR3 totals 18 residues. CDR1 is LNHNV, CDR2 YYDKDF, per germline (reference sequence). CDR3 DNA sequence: TGTGCCAGCAGCAGTCATCCAGACGAGGAGGCCCTTTCCTTCGAGCAGTACGTC. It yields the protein CASSSHPDEEALSFEQYV.

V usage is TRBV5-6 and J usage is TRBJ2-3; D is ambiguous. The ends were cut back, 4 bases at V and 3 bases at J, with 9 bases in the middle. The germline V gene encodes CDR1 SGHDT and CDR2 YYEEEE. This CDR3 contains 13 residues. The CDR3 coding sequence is TGTGCCAGCAGCGCAGGTTCTACAGATACGCAGTATTTT. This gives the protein CASSAGSTDTQYF.

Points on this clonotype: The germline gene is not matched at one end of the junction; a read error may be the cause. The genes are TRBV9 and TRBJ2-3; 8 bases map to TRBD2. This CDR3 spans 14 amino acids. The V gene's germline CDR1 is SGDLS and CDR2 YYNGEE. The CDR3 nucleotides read TGTGCCAGCAGATTAGCGGGAAACATCCAGTACTTCGATTTT. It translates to CASRLAGNIQYFDF.

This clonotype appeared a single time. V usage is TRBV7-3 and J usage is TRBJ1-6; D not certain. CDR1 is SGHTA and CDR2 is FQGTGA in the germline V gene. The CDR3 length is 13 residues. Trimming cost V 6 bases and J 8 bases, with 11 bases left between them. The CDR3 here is CASSPDGYSPLHF. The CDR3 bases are TGTGCCAGCAGTCCGGACGGATATTCACCCCTCCACTTT. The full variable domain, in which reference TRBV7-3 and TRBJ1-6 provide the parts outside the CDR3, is GAGVSQTPSNKVTEKGKYVELRCDPISGHTALYWYRQSLGQGPEFLIYFQGTGAADDSGLPNDRFFAVRPEGSVSTLKIQRTERGDSAVYLCASSPDGYSPLHFGNGTRLTVT.

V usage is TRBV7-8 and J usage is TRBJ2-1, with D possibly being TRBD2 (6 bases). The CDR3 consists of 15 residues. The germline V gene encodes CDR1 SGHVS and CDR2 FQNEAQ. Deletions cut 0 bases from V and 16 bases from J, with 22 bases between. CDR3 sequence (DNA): TGTGCCAGCAGCTTAGCGGGAGGTCCCTATAAGGAGTATTTCTTC. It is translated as CASSLAGGPYKEYFF.

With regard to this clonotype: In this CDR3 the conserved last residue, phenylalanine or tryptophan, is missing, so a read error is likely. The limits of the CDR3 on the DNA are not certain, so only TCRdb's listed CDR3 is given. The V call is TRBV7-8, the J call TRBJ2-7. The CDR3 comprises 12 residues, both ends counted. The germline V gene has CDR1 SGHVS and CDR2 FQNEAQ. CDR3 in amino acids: CASSLAGAEHKD.

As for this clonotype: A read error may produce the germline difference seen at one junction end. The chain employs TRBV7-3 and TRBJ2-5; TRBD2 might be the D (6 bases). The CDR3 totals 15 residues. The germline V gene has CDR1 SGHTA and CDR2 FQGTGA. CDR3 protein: CASRSGGTGGETQYF. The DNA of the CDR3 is TGTGCCAGCAGGTCTGGCGGGACTGGGGGAGAGACTCAGTACTTC. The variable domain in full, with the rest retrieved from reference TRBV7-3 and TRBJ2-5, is GAGVSQTPSNKVTEKGKYVELRCDPISGHTALYWYRQSLGQGPEFLIYFQGTGAADDSGLPNDRFFAVRPEGSVSTLKIQRTERGDSAVYLCASRSGGTGGETQYFGPGTRLLVL.

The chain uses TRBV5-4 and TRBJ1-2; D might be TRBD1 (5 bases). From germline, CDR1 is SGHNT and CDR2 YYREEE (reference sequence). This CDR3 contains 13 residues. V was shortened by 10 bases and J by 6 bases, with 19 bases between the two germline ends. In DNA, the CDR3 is TGTGCCGCCAGGCGGGGGAGCGCGGATGGCTACACCTTC. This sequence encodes CAARRGSADGYTF.

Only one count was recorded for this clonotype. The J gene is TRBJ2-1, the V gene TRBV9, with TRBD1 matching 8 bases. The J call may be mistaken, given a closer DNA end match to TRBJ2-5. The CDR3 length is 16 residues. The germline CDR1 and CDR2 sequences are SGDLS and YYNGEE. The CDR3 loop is CASTGTAQGAERPQYF. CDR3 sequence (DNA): TGTGCCAGCACCGGGACAGCTCAGGGGGCGGAACGTCCCCAGTACTTC.

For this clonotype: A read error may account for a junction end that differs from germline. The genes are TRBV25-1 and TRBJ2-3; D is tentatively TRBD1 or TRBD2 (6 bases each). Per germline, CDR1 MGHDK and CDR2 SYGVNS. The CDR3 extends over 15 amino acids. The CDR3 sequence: CASSTEGEASDKQYF. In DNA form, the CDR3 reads TGTGCCAGCAGTACGGAGGGGGAGGCTTCCGATAAGCAGTATTTC. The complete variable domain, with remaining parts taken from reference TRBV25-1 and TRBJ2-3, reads EADIYQTPRYLVIGTGKKITLECSQTMGHDKMYWYQQDPGMELHLIHYSYGVNSTEKGDLSSESTVSRIRTEHFPLTLESARPSHTSQYLCASSTEGEASDKQYFGPGTRLTVL.

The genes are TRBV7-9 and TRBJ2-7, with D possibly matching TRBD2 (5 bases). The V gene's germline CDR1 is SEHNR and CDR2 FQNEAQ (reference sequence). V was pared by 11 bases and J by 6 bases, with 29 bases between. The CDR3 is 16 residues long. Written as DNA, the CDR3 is TGTGCCGGCCAGGCGGCTAGGGAGACGCAGCACGTCGAGCAGTACGTC. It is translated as CAGQAARETQHVEQYV.

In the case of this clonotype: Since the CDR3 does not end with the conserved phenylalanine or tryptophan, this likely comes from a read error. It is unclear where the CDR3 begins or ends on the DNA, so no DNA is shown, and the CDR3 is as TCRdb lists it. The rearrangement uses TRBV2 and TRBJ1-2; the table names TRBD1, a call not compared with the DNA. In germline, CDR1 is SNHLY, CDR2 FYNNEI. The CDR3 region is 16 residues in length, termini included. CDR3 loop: CASGAGGRDTQYCYPC.

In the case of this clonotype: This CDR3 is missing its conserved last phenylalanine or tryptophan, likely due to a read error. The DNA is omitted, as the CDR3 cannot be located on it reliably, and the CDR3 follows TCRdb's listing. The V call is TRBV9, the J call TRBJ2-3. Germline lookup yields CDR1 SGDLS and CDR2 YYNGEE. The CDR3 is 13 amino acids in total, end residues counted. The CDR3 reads CASSVGGKDTDTL.

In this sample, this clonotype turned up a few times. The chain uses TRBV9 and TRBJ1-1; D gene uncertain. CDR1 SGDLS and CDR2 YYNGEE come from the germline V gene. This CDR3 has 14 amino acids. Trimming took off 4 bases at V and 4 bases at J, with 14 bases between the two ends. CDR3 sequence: CASSPRTGGTEAFF. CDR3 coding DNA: TGTGCCAGCAGCCCGCGGACGGGAGGCACTGAAGCTTTCTTT.

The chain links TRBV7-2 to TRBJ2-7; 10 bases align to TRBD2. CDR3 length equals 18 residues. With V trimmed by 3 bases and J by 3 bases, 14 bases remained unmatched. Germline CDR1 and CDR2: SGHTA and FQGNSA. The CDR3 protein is CASSLPSGSGAPHYEQYV. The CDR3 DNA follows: TGTGCCAGCAGCTTGCCTAGCGGGAGCGGAGCCCCGCACTACGAGCAGTACGTC.

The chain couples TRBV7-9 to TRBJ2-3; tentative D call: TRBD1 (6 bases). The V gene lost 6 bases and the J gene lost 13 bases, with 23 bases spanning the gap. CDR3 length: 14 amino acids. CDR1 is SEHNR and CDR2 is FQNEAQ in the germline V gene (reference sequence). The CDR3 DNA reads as TGTGCCAGCAGTAGCGTCAGGGGCCGAGATGAGGAGTATTTT. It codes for CASSSVRGRDEEYF.

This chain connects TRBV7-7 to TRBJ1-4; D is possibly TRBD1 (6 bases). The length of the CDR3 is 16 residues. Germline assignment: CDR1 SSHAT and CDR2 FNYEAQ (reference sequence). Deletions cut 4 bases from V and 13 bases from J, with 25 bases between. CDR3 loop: CASSSTHRDQWAVLFF. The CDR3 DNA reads TGTGCCAGCAGCTCAACCCACAGGGACCAATGGGCAGTACTGTTTTTT. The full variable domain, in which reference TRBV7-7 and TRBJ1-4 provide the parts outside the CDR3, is GAGVSQSPRYKVTKRGQDVTLRCDPISSHATLYWYQQALGQGPEFLTYFNYEAQPDKSGLPSDRFSAERPEGSISTLTIQRTEQRDSAMYRCASSSTHRDQWAVLFFGSGTQLSVL.

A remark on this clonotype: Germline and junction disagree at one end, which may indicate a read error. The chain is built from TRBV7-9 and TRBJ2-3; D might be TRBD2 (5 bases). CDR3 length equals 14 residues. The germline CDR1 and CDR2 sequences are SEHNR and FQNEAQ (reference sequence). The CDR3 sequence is CASSFQGSGESDDF. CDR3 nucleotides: TGTGCCAGCAGCTTTCAAGGAAGCGGCGAGAGCGATGATTTT.

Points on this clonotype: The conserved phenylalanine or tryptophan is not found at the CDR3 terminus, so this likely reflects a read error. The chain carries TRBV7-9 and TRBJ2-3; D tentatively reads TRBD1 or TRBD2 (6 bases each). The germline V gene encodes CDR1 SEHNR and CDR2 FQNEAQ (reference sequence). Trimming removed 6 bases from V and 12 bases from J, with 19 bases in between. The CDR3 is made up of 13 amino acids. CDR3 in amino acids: CASRDGGTDSQYE. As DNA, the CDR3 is TGTGCCAGCAGGGACGGGGGCACAGATAGTCAGTATGAG.

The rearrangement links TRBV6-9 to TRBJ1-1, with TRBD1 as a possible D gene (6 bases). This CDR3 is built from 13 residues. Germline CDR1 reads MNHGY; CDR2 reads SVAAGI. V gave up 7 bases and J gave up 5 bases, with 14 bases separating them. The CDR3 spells CASKASRGTEAFF. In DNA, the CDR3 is TGTGCCAGCAAGGCCTCGAGGGGGACTGAAGCTTTCTTT.

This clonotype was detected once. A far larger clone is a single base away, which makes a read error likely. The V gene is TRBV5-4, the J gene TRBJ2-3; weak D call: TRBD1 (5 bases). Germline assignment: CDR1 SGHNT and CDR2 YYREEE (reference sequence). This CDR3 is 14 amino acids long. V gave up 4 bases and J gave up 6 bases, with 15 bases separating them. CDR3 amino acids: CASSGAAGPDTQYF. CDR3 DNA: TGTGCCAGCAGCGGGGCGGCAGGTCCCGATACGCAGTATTTT.

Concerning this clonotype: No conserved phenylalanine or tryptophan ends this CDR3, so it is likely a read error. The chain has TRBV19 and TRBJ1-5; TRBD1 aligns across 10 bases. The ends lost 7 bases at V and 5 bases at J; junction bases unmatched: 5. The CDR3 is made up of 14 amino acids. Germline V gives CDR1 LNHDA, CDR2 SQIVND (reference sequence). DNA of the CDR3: TGTGCCAGTACTTCGACAGGGGGCGATCAGCCCCAGCATTCT. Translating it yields CASTSTGGDQPQHS.

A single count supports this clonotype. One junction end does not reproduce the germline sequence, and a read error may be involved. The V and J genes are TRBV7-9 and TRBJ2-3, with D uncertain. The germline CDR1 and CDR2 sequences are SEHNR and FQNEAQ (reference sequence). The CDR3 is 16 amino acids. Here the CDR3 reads CASSSGRAGRTDAQYF. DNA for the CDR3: TGTGCCAGCAGCTCTGGAAGAGCCGGACGCACAGATGCGCAGTATTTT.

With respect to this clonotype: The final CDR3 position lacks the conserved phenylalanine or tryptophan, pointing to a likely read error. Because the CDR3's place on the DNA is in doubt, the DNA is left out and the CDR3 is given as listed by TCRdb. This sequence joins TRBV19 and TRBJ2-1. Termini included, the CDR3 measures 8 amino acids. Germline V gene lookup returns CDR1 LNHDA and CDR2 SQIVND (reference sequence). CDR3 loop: CASSTGLS.

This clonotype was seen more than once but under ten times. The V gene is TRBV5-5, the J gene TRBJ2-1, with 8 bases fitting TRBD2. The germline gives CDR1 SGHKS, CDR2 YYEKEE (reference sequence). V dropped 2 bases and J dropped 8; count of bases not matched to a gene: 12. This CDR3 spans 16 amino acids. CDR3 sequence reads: CASSFEEGGGSDEQFF. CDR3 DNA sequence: TGTGCCAGCAGCTTTGAGGAGGGCGGGGGGAGCGATGAGCAGTTCTTC.

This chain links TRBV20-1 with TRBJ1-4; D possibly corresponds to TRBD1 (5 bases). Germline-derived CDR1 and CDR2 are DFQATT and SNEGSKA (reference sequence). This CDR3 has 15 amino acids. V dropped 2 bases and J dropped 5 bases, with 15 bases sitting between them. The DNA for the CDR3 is TGCAGTGCTAGACACGGGCAGGAGGGGAATGAAAAACTGTTTTTT. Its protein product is CSARHGQEGNEKLFF.

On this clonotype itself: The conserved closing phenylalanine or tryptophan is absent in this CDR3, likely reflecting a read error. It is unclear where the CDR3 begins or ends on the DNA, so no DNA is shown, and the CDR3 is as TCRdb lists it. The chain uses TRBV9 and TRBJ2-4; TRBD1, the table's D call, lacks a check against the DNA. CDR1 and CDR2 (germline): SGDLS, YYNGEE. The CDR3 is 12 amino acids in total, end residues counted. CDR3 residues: CASSDPGKVPYS.

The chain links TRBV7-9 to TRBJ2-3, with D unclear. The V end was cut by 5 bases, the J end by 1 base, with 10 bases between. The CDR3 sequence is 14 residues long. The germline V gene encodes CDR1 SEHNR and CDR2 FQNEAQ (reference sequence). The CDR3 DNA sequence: TGTGCCAGCAGCCCTCCGGTGGGCACAGATACGCAGTATTTT. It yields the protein CASSPPVGTDTQYF.